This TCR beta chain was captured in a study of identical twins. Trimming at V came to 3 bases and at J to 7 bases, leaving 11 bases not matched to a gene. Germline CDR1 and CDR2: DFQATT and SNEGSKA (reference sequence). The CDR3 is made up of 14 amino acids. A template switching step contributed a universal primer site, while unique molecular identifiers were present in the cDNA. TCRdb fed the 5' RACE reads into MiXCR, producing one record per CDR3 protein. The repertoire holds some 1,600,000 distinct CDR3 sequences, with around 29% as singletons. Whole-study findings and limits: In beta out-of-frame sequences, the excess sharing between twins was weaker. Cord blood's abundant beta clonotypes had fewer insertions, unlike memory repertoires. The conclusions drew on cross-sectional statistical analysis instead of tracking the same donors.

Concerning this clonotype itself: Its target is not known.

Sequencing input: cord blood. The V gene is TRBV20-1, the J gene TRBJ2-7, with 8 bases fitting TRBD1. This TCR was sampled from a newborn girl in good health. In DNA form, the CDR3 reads TGCAGTGCTAGTCGCCAGGGGGCTGACAATGAGCAGTACTTC. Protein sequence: CSASRQGADNEQYF.